The rows below give T cell receptor beta chains drawn from one sample of a study of T cell repertoires and HLA-DP antigens. The antigens of these receptors remain unknown. The protocol was immunoSEQ multiplex PCR, while the TCRdb copy is restricted to in-frame clones and leaves out a portion. The data show approximately 100,000 clones, around nine tenths seen once. Sample: CD4+ T cells from PBMCs. These receptors came from a man in his fifties in good health and CMV-seronegative. Each CDR3 is given with its conserved first and last residue. A D gene is named only where the DNA matches it firmly. Expanded clones get a size class; other rows say once, few or many, or leave the size out.

D: TRBD1
size: -
V: TRBV27
J: TRBJ1-2
length: 15
DNA: TGTGCCAGCAGACCGGGACAGGGAAGGCCGGGGGGCTACACCTTC
CDR3: CASRPGQGRPGGYTF

D: TRBD2
size: once
V: TRBV7-3
J: TRBJ2-5
length: 15
DNA: TGTGCCAGCAGCCCGGGACGGGGGGGGCAAGAGACCCAGTACTTC
CDR3: CASSPGRGGQETQYF

D: TRBD1
size: -
V: TRBV6-9
J: TRBJ1-4
length: 13
DNA: TGTGCCGGACTGACAGGGGAGGATGAAAAACTGTTTTTT
CDR3: CAGLTGEDEKLFF

D: TRBD1
size: -
V: TRBV6-5
J: TRBJ1-1
length: 15
DNA: TGTGCCAGCAGAGGGGGGACAGGGGTGGGCACTGAAGCTTTCTTT
CDR3: CASRGGTGVGTEAFF

D: -
size: -
V: TRBV4-1
J: TRBJ2-1
length: 15
DNA: TGCGCCAGCAGCCTCGGGGACACCTCCTACAATGAGCAGTTCTTC
CDR3: CASSLGDTSYNEQFF

D: -
size: -
V: TRBV7-9
J: TRBJ2-7
length: 13
DNA: TGTGCCAGCAGCTTTGAGGGGCCGGGCGAGCAGTACTTC
CDR3: CASSFEGPGEQYF

D: TRBD2
size: -
V: TRBV11-2
J: TRBJ2-5
length: 14
DNA: TGTGCCAGCAGCTCTGCGGGAGGGCTGGAGACCCAGTACTTC
CDR3: CASSSAGGLETQYF

D: TRBD2
size: -
V: TRBV19
J: TRBJ2-1
length: 15
DNA: TGTGCCAGTAGTAGAGGAGTAGCGGGAGGGAATGAGCAGTTCTTC
CDR3: CASSRGVAGGNEQFF

D: -
size: -
V: TRBV6-5
J: TRBJ2-5
length: 14
DNA: TGTGCCAGCAGTTCATTTTCGTACCAAGAGACCCAGTACTTC
CDR3: CASSSFSYQETQYF

D: -
size: -
V: TRBV2
J: TRBJ2-7
length: 15
DNA: TGTGCCAGCAGTTCGCCCGAAGCGGGCTCCTACGAGCAGTACTTC
CDR3: CASSSPEAGSYEQYF

D: TRBD1
size: -
V: TRBV10-3
J: TRBJ2-1
length: 14
DNA: TGTGCCATCAGCGTTCAGGGGGTCTTCAATGAGCAGTTCTTC
CDR3: CAISVQGVFNEQFF

D: -
size: once
V: TRBV5-8
J: TRBJ2-7
length: 14
DNA: TGTGCCAGCAGTACCCGGCCAGGCCCCTACGAGCAGTACTTC
CDR3: CASSTRPGPYEQYF

D: -
size: few
V: TRBV4-3
J: TRBJ2-1
length: 14
DNA: TGCGCCAGCAGCCAAGAGGGCCCCAACAATGAGCAGTTCTTC
CDR3: CASSQEGPNNEQFF

D: -
size: -
V: TRBV5-1
J: TRBJ2-5
length: 15
DNA: TGCGCCAGCAGCGTGGTTGGGGCGGGGCGGGAGACCCAGTACTTC
CDR3: CASSVVGAGRETQYF

D: TRBD2
size: -
V: TRBV7-9
J: TRBJ2-1
length: 17
DNA: TGTGCCAGCAACGGCAAGATGAGGCTAGCGGCCTACAATGAGCAGTTCTTC
CDR3: CASNGKMRLAAYNEQFF

D: TRBD1
size: -
V: TRBV5-1
J: TRBJ2-3
length: 15
DNA: TGCGCCAGCAGCTTAAGACAGGGTCGGGCAGATACGCAGTATTTT
CDR3: CASSLRQGRADTQYF

D: -
size: -
V: TRBV7-3
J: TRBJ1-1
length: 13
DNA: TGTGCCAGCAGCTTAGGGACGAACACTGAAGCTTTCTTT
CDR3: CASSLGTNTEAFF

D: -
size: -
V: TRBV7-2
J: TRBJ2-3
length: 16
DNA: TGTGCCAGCAGCTCGGGGGCAGGGGACTCGTCAGATACGCAGTATTTT
CDR3: CASSSGAGDSSDTQYF

D: -
size: -
V: TRBV19
J: TRBJ1-5
length: 14
DNA: TGTGCCACCAGCGGGGGGGTACGCAATCAGCCCCAGCATTTT
CDR3: CATSGGVRNQPQHF

D: -
size: -
V: TRBV11-2
J: TRBJ2-5
length: 13
DNA: TGTGCCAGCAGCCAGGGACGTCAAGAGACCCAGTACTTC
CDR3: CASSQGRQETQYF

D: TRBD1
size: -
V: TRBV11-1
J: TRBJ1-1
length: 14
DNA: TGTGCCAGCAGCTCGGACACAGGGGGTACTGAAGCTTTCTTT
CDR3: CASSSDTGGTEAFF

D: TRBD2
size: -
V: TRBV5-4
J: TRBJ2-2
length: 19
DNA: TGTGCCAGCAGCTTGGCCGTTCTAGCGGGAGGGCCCAGAGCCGGGGAGCTGTTTTTT
CDR3: CASSLAVLAGGPRAGELFF

D: -
size: -
V: TRBV6-1
J: TRBJ1-5
length: 13
DNA: TGTGCCAGCAGGACCGTGGTTGCTCAGCCCCAGCATTTT
CDR3: CASRTVVAQPQHF

D: -
size: once
V: TRBV30
J: TRBJ2-7
length: 13
DNA: TGTGCCTGGAGTGCGGCCCTTTCCCCGTTCCAGTACTTC
CDR3: CAWSAALSPFQYF

D: -
size: -
V: TRBV11-2
J: TRBJ1-5
length: 13
DNA: TGTGCCAGCAGCCTACAGACCAATCAGCCCCAGCATTTT
CDR3: CASSLQTNQPQHF

D: TRBD2
size: -
V: TRBV11-2
J: TRBJ2-7
length: 15
DNA: TGTGCCAGCAGCCGGAGAGCGGGAGAAAATAGCGAGCAGTACTTC
CDR3: CASSRRAGENSEQYF

D: TRBD2
size: once
V: TRBV11-2
J: TRBJ2-5
length: 16
DNA: TGTGCCAGCAGCTTAGGCTCTCTAGCGGGGCAAGAGACCCAGTACTTC
CDR3: CASSLGSLAGQETQYF

D: TRBD2
size: -
V: TRBV5-1
J: TRBJ2-1
length: 15
DNA: TGCGCCAGCAGCCCCGGTGATAGCGGGGACAATGAGCAGTTCTTC
CDR3: CASSPGDSGDNEQFF

D: -
size: -
V: TRBV6-5
J: TRBJ1-1
length: 15
DNA: TGTGCCAGCAGTTCCCCCCCCGGGATGAACACTGAAGCTTTCTTT
CDR3: CASSSPPGMNTEAFF

D: TRBD2
size: -
V: TRBV11-2
J: TRBJ2-7
length: 15
DNA: TGTGCCAGCAGCCGCCCGGGACTAGCGGCATACGAGCAGTACTTC
CDR3: CASSRPGLAAYEQYF

D: TRBD2
size: -
V: TRBV6-5
J: TRBJ2-7
length: 14
DNA: TGTGCCAGCAGCAGCGGGGGGGCAACCTACGAGCAGTACTTC
CDR3: CASSSGGATYEQYF

D: -
size: -
V: TRBV7-9
J: TRBJ2-3
length: 16
DNA: TGTGCCAGCAGCTTAGGCGTTGGGACTAGCACAGATACGCAGTATTTT
CDR3: CASSLGVGTSTDTQYF

D: TRBD1
size: -
V: TRBV7-9
J: TRBJ1-2
length: 15
DNA: TGTGCCAGCAGCGGGACAGGACTCCCGAACTATGGCTACACCTTC
CDR3: CASSGTGLPNYGYTF

D: TRBD1
size: once
V: TRBV9
J: TRBJ1-1
length: 14
DNA: TGTGCCAGCAGCCTTCAGGGGGGGCGGACTGAAGCTTTCTTT
CDR3: CASSLQGGRTEAFF

D: -
size: -
V: TRBV11-3
J: TRBJ2-1
length: 13
DNA: TGTGCCAGCAGCTTAGGACTCGGGCTTGAGCAGTTCTTC
CDR3: CASSLGLGLEQFF

D: -
size: -
V: TRBV14
J: TRBJ2-7
length: 13
DNA: TGTGCCAGCGCCCGACAGCCGGCCTACGAGCAGTACTTC
CDR3: CASARQPAYEQYF

D: TRBD2
size: -
V: TRBV19
J: TRBJ2-2
length: 16
DNA: TGTGCCAGTAGTACCCCGGCGGGAGTGGTCACCGGGGAGCTGTTTTTT
CDR3: CASSTPAGVVTGELFF

D: -
size: once
V: TRBV5-1
J: TRBJ2-7
length: 13
DNA: TGCGCCAGCAAGGACAGTATCTCCTACGAGCAGTACTTC
CDR3: CASKDSISYEQYF

D: -
size: -
V: TRBV28
J: TRBJ2-2
length: 15
DNA: TGTGCCAGCAGTTTAGCAGGGGCTAACACCGGGGAGCTGTTTTTT
CDR3: CASSLAGANTGELFF

D: -
size: -
V: TRBV7-8
J: TRBJ2-7
length: 16
DNA: TGTGCCAGCAGCTTAGCCCGCTCAGCGACCGCCTACGAGCAGTACTTC
CDR3: CASSLARSATAYEQYF

D: -
size: -
V: TRBV7-9
J: TRBJ2-3
length: 17
DNA: TGTGCCAGCAGCTTAACCAGTCCGCGGGGCAGCACAGATACGCAGTATTTT
CDR3: CASSLTSPRGSTDTQYF

D: TRBD1
size: -
V: TRBV19
J: TRBJ1-1
length: 15
DNA: TGTGCCAGTATAGCGACAGGGGGCTCGAACACTGAAGCTTTCTTT
CDR3: CASIATGGSNTEAFF

D: TRBD2
size: -
V: TRBV19
J: TRBJ2-3
length: 13
DNA: TGTGCCACCCTCGACTGGCGGGGGGATACGCAGTATTTT
CDR3: CATLDWRGDTQYF

D: -
size: -
V: TRBV11-2
J: TRBJ2-2
length: 16
DNA: TGTGCCAGCACCGCCCGGCGACACCCGAGTACCGGGGAGCTGTTTTTT
CDR3: CASTARRHPSTGELFF

D: -
size: -
V: TRBV18
J: TRBJ2-5
length: 13
DNA: TGTGCCAGCTCACCATCGCTGCAAGAGACCCAGTACTTC
CDR3: CASSPSLQETQYF

D: TRBD1
size: -
V: TRBV5-1
J: TRBJ2-2
length: 16
DNA: TGCGCCAGCAGCTCACTGACAGGGCCCAACACCGGGGAGCTGTTTTTT
CDR3: CASSSLTGPNTGELFF

D: TRBD2
size: -
V: TRBV7-2
J: TRBJ2-1
length: 17
DNA: TGTGCCAGCAGCCCAAGGACTAGCGGGAGCTCCTACAATGAGCAGTTCTTC
CDR3: CASSPRTSGSSYNEQFF

D: -
size: -
V: TRBV9
J: TRBJ1-4
length: 14
DNA: TGTGCCAGCAGCCCCCTGGTGCAGAATGAAAAACTGTTTTTT
CDR3: CASSPLVQNEKLFF

D: TRBD2
size: -
V: TRBV5-6
J: TRBJ2-2
length: 16
DNA: TGTGCCAGCAGCATAAGGACTAGCGGGAACACCGGGGAGCTGTTTTTT
CDR3: CASSIRTSGNTGELFF

D: TRBD1
size: -
V: TRBV6-1
J: TRBJ2-5
length: 14
DNA: TGTGCCAGCAGTCCGGGACAGGGTTGGGAGACCCAGTACTTC
CDR3: CASSPGQGWETQYF